The clone carrying this TCR beta chain occurred once. This record comes from a study of shared clonotypes between healthy human individuals. Sequenced by immunoSEQ multiplex PCR; TCRdb stores in-frame clones only, minus some. This sample has under 1,100,000 clones, with roughly 75% found just once. With 5 bases clipped from V and 4 bases from J, the junction kept 3 bases outside the gene matches. From germline, CDR1 is MNHEY and CDR2 SMNVEV (reference sequence). CDR3 size: 13 residues. The source material was memory CD4+ T cells sorted from blood. Specified subset: CD45RA-negative fraction. V is TRBV27 and J is TRBJ1-2; TRBD1 agrees at 8 bases. This clonotype originated in a man in his late teens or twenties in good health. The CDR3 sequence is CASSTQGAYGYTF. As DNA, the CDR3 is TGTGCCAGCAGTACCCAGGGGGCCTATGGCTACACCTTC.